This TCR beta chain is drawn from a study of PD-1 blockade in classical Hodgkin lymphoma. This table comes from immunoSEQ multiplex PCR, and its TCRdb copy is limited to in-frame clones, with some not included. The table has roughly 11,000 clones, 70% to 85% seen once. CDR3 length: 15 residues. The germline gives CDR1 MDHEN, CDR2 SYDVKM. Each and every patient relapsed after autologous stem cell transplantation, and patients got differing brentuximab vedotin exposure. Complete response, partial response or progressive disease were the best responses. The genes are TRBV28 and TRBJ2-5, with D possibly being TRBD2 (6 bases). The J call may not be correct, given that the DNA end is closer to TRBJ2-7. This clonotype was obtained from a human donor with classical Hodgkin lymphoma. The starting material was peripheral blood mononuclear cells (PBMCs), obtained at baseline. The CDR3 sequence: CASSSEGGTSYEQYF. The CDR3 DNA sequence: TGTGCCAGCAGTTCTGAGGGAGGCACCTCCTACGAGCAGTACTTC.